The 32 T cell receptor beta chains presented below share a single source sample, sequenced in a study of blood T cell repertoires in COVID-19. Here immunoSEQ multiplex PCR was the method, and the copy in TCRdb shows in-frame clones only, minus some. Of fewer than 200,000 clones in the sample, roughly nine tenths are singletons; the top ten hold 20% to 25%. Sequences were obtained from peripheral blood. These TCRs come from a man aged 65 to 85 with active or convalescent COVID-19.

V usage is TRBV28 and J usage is TRBJ2-3, with 7 bases lining up with TRBD2. V lost 2 bases, J lost 2 bases, and 10 bases stayed unmatched. Germline assignment: CDR1 MDHEN and CDR2 SYDVKM. The CDR3 runs 17 residues. CDR3 residues: CASSLAPASGFTDTQYF. Here the CDR3 DNA reads TGTGCCAGCAGTTTAGCCCCGGCTAGCGGCTTCACAGATACGCAGTATTTT.

V gene TRBV6-4 combines with J gene TRBJ2-3; 7 nucleotides align to TRBD1. J gave up 2 bases and V 0 bases, and 5 bases lay outside the gene matches. The CDR3 length is 16 residues. In germline, CDR1 is MRHNA, CDR2 SNTAGT. The CDR3 reads CASSDSNRGHTDTQYF. The CDR3, as DNA: TGTGCCAGCAGTGACTCAAACAGGGGACACACAGATACGCAGTATTTT.

The chain uses TRBV2 and TRBJ2-1, with 7 bases lining up with TRBD2. This CDR3 region has 14 residues. V was clipped by 6 bases and J by 6 bases; unmatched bases: 8. The germline V gene has CDR1 SNHLY and CDR2 FYNNEI. CDR3 protein: CASSFREVSNEQFF. In DNA form, the CDR3 reads TGTGCCAGCAGCTTCCGGGAGGTCAGCAATGAGCAGTTCTTC.

The chain recombines TRBV2 with TRBJ2-5, with TRBD1 matching over 9 bases. The V segment lost 6 bases and the J segment 3 bases; nucleotides outside the gene matches: 8. The CDR3 contains 15 residues. The V gene's germline CDR1 is SNHLY and CDR2 FYNNEI. CDR3 sequence reads: CASSLQGAIKETQYF. CDR3 DNA: TGTGCCAGCAGCCTACAGGGGGCAATTAAAGAGACCCAGTACTTC.

The J gene is TRBJ1-1, the V gene TRBV10-2, with a tentative D call TRBD1 (5 bases). CDR1 is WSHSY and CDR2 is SAAADI in the germline V gene. The V and J ends lost 10 bases and 3 bases respectively, with 15 bases between them. The CDR3 consists of 13 residues. CDR3 DNA sequence: TGCGCCACCCGGGACTTGAGTCACACTGAAGCTTTCTTT. It codes for CATRDLSHTEAFF.

V gene TRBV19 combines with J gene TRBJ2-2; 11 bases map to TRBD2. The CDR3 is 16 amino acids. V was pared by 4 bases and J by 4 bases, with 5 bases of the junction left unmatched. Germline V CDR1 and CDR2: LNHDA, SQIVND (reference sequence). CDR3 bases: TGTGCCAGTAGTAGTACTAGCGGGGGACTCACCGGGGAGCTGTTTTTT. Translation gives CASSSTSGGLTGELFF.

This clone appeared a single time. J is TRBJ2-5 and V is TRBV19; D perhaps matches TRBD2 (6 bases). V dropped 5 bases and J dropped 1 base, with 14 bases sitting between them. The CDR3 totals 15 residues. Germline loops: CDR1 LNHDA, CDR2 SQIVND (reference sequence). CDR3: CASSPIGGAQETQYF. CDR3 bases: TGTGCCAGTAGTCCCATTGGAGGGGCCCAAGAGACCCAGTACTTC. The full variable domain, its missing parts supplied by reference TRBV19 and TRBJ2-5, is DGGITQSPKYLFRKEGQNVTLSCEQNLNHDAMYWYRQDPGQGLRLIYYSQIVNDFQKGDIAEGYSVSREKKESFPLTVTSAQKNPTAFYLCASSPIGGAQETQYFGPGTRLLVL.

The chain recombines TRBV5-5 with TRBJ2-3, with 8 positions matching TRBD1. Germline lookup yields CDR1 SGHKS and CDR2 YYEKEE (reference sequence). With 7 bases clipped from V and 0 bases from J, the junction kept 10 bases outside the gene matches. CDR3 length: 16 residues. The chain's CDR3 is CASSSEDRVSTDTQYF. The DNA of the CDR3 is TGTGCCAGCTCCAGCGAGGACAGGGTGAGCACAGATACGCAGTATTTT. Together with reference TRBV5-5 and TRBJ2-3, the CDR3 gives the full variable domain: DAGVTQSPTHLIKTRGQQVTLRCSPISGHKSVSWYQQVLGQGPQFIFQYYEKEERGRGNFPDRFSARQFPNYSSELNVNALLLGDSALYLCASSSEDRVSTDTQYFGPGTRLTVL.

The chain combines TRBV14 with TRBJ1-2; perhaps TRBD1 as D (6 bases). Germline V lookup: CDR1 SGHDN, CDR2 FVKESK. V was clipped by 0 bases and J by 8 bases, with 19 bases between them. This CDR3 is 16 amino acids long. The CDR3 DNA follows: TGTGCCAGCAGCCAAGAAAACACTCTTTACAGGGTCGGCTACACCTTC. Protein product: CASSQENTLYRVGYTF.

The chain recombines TRBV28 with TRBJ2-1; a possible D gene is TRBD2 (6 bases). With 6 bases removed from V and 7 bases from J, the gap between germline ends came to 16 bases. The CDR3 spans 14 residues. The germline gives CDR1 MDHEN, CDR2 SYDVKM. The CDR3 nucleotides are TGTGCCAGCAGCCATTACGGGAGAGGGAATGAGCAGTTCTTC. Translating it yields CASSHYGRGNEQFF.

This clone was observed once. The CDR3 protein is CASSLGVSSPGGKTQYF. Here the CDR3 DNA reads TGTGCCAGCAGCTTAGGGGTTTCTAGTCCCGGAGGGAAGACCCAGTACTTC. V is TRBV7-8 and J is TRBJ2-5; TRBD2 is a possible D gene (6 bases). Trimming shortened V by 1 base and J by 6 bases, and 21 bases separated the two germline ends. The CDR3 loop spans 17 amino acids. CDR1 is SGHVS, CDR2 FQNEAQ, per germline.

This chain uses TRBV7-2 with TRBJ1-6, with a weak D call TRBD1 (5 bases). Germline loops: CDR1 SGHTA, CDR2 FQGNSA. Trimming left V 5 bases short and J 0 bases short, with 11 bases between. The CDR3 is 16 residues long. The CDR3 bases are TGTGCCAGCAGCCACAGGAAGAGCTCCTATAATTCACCCCTCCACTTT. It yields the protein CASSHRKSSYNSPLHF.

The V call is TRBV29-1, the J call TRBJ2-4; the match to TRBD2 covers 10 bases. The CDR3 has 16 amino acids. The V gene's germline CDR1 is SQVTM and CDR2 ANQGSEA. Trimming removed 6 bases from V and 1 base from J; junction bases left unmatched: 9. The CDR3 DNA reads TGCAGCGTCACGCGTCTAGCGGGAGCGGCCAAAAACATTCAGTACTTC. Residues: CSVTRLAGAAKNIQYF.

The V call is TRBV7-8, the J call TRBJ1-5; D is possibly TRBD1 (6 bases). The germline gives CDR1 SGHVS, CDR2 FQNEAQ. CDR3 length: 13 amino acids. The V and J ends lost 11 bases and 0 bases respectively, with 11 bases between them. CDR3 region: CAGGGLSNQPQHF. CDR3 bases: TGTGCCGGGGGGGGCCTTAGCAATCAGCCCCAGCATTTT.

The chain carries TRBV3-1 (or the pseudogene TRBV3-2) and TRBJ1-2, with a weak D call TRBD1 (5 bases). The CDR3 is 14 amino acids. Germline V CDR1 and CDR2: LGHDT, YNNKEL (reference sequence). The V gene lost 4 bases and the J gene lost 6 bases, with 15 bases spanning the gap. The CDR3 DNA follows: TGTGCCAGCAGCCGGCCAGGGTGGGAAAATGGCTACACCTTC. It encodes CASSRPGWENGYTF.

This chain links TRBV18 with TRBJ2-7; TRBD1 agrees at 10 bases. CDR1 and CDR2 from the germline V gene are KGHSH and LQKENI. V lost 1 base, J lost 1 base, and 4 bases stayed unmatched. This CDR3 contains 16 residues. CDR3 protein: CASSPLRQGASYEQYF. Here the CDR3 DNA reads TGTGCCAGCTCACCACTCAGACAGGGGGCGTCCTACGAGCAGTACTTC.

The J gene is TRBJ1-6, the V gene TRBV4-3; no clear D. In germline, CDR1 is LGHNA, CDR2 YSLEER. V shed 1 base and J shed 0 bases, with 10 bases lying between them. The CDR3 sequence is 17 residues long. The CDR3 DNA reads TGCGCCAGCAGCCAAGCAATGGGGAGCTCCTATAATTCACCCCTCCACTTT. It encodes CASSQAMGSSYNSPLHF.

The chain combines TRBV7-2 with TRBJ1-2, with D unclear. Germline CDR1 is SGHTA and CDR2 is FQGNSA. The length of the CDR3 is 14 residues. Between the trimmed V and J ends, which lost 2 bases and 4 bases, there was a span of 11 bases. The CDR3 is CASSLKEGGYGYTF. In DNA form, the CDR3 reads TGTGCCAGCAGCTTAAAGGAAGGAGGCTATGGCTACACCTTC.

The V gene is TRBV12-5, the J gene TRBJ1-2, with D unresolved. Trimming took off 6 bases at V and 4 bases at J, with 12 bases between the two ends. CDR1 is LGHNT and CDR2 is FRNRAP in the germline V gene. The CDR3 extends over 13 amino acids. The CDR3 protein is CASGLSETYGYTF. The CDR3 nucleotides are TGTGCTAGTGGGCTAAGCGAAACCTATGGCTACACCTTC.

This chain uses TRBV6-5 with TRBJ1-5; D perhaps matches TRBD1 (6 bases). The CDR3 has 14 residues. V lost 2 bases, J lost 6 bases, and 11 bases lay in between. The germline V gene encodes CDR1 MNHEY and CDR2 SVGAGI. The CDR3 nucleotides read TGTGCCAGCAGTTACGGGGGGGGGCGTCAGCCCCAGCATTTT. This encodes CASSYGGGRQPQHF.

The CDR3 nucleotides read TGTGCCAGCAGTGGCCGGGACAGGGGGCTAAGCGGGGAGCTGTTTTTT. Its translation: CASSGRDRGLSGELFF. The V call is TRBV6-1, the J call TRBJ2-2, with 12 bases aligning to TRBD1. The germline gives CDR1 MNHNS, CDR2 SASEGT. V was clipped by 4 bases and J by 7 bases; unmatched bases: 7. CDR3 length: 16 amino acids.

The V gene is TRBV28, the J gene TRBJ2-7, with 7 bases matching TRBD1. The trim removed 7 bases at V and 3 bases at J, leaving 9 bases unmatched. CDR1 is MDHEN and CDR2 is SYDVKM in the germline V gene. CDR3 size: 14 residues. CDR3 loop: CASNPGQMNYEQYF. CDR3 DNA sequence: TGTGCCAGCAATCCGGGACAGATGAACTACGAGCAGTACTTC.

CDR3 sequence (DNA): TGTGCCACCAGTGATTGGGAGCAGCCCCAGCATTTT. Protein product: CATSDWEQPQHF. This sequence joins TRBV24-1 and TRBJ1-5; unclear D gene. The CDR3 totals 12 residues. Trimming pared 2 bases from V and 7 bases from J, leaving 5 bases between. CDR1 and CDR2 from the germline V gene are KGHDR and SFDVKD.

The chain carries TRBV27 and TRBJ2-2; 7 bases line up with TRBD1. The CDR3 is 16 amino acids. V lost 5 bases to trimming and J lost 1 base; unmatched junction nucleotides: 7. Germline CDR1 reads MNHEY; CDR2 reads SMNVEV (reference sequence). The CDR3: CASSTPTGLNTGELFF. For the CDR3, the DNA is TGTGCCAGCAGTACCCCGACAGGGCTGAACACCGGGGAGCTGTTTTTT.

The chain employs TRBV7-9 and TRBJ1-4, with a tentative D call TRBD1 (5 bases). From germline, CDR1 is SEHNR and CDR2 FQNEAQ (reference sequence). V was trimmed by 3 bases and J by 8 bases, leaving 13 bases between them. The CDR3 loop spans 14 amino acids. CDR3 region: CASSLGQNGEKLFF. The CDR3 DNA reads TGTGCCAGCAGCTTGGGGCAGAATGGAGAAAAACTGTTTTTT.

This clone was detected once. The chain combines TRBV5-1 with TRBJ2-2; possible D gene TRBD1, 6 bases. The germline V gene has CDR1 SGHRS and CDR2 YFSETQ. With 2 bases removed from V and 4 bases from J, the gap between germline ends came to 12 bases. The CDR3 is 15 amino acids. The CDR3 reads CASSLSGDTTGELFF. For the CDR3, the DNA is TGCGCCAGCAGCTTATCAGGGGATACCACCGGGGAGCTGTTTTTT.

The V call is TRBV2, the J call TRBJ2-6; D might be TRBD1 (6 bases). The V gene's germline CDR1 is SNHLY and CDR2 FYNNEI. The CDR3 consists of 15 residues. The V and J ends lost 5 bases and 1 base respectively, with 9 bases between them. The CDR3 sequence is CASSQRGSGANVLTF. Written as DNA, the CDR3 is TGTGCCAGCAGTCAAAGGGGGTCTGGGGCCAACGTCCTGACTTTC.

This clone turned up a few times. V is TRBV2 and J is TRBJ1-5; 7 bases fit TRBD1. Germline CDR1 and CDR2: SNHLY and FYNNEI. With 3 bases clipped from V and 0 bases from J, the junction kept 8 bases outside the gene matches. This CDR3 is 17 amino acids long. The CDR3 here is CASSDRRDRASNQPQHF. DNA of the CDR3: TGTGCCAGCAGTGATCGCCGGGACAGAGCTAGCAATCAGCCCCAGCATTTT.

The genes are TRBV28 and TRBJ1-1; D is unresolved. Trimming left V 5 bases short and J 0 bases short, with 7 bases between. This CDR3 spans 13 amino acids. Germline V gene sequence: CDR1 MDHEN, CDR2 SYDVKM. CDR3 loop: CASSPPLNTEAFF. Here the CDR3 DNA reads TGTGCCAGCAGTCCCCCTTTGAACACTGAAGCTTTCTTT.

This clone has more than one count but fewer than ten. The gene calls are TRBV2 and TRBJ1-1; D may be TRBD1 (6 bases). Germline V gene lookup returns CDR1 SNHLY and CDR2 FYNNEI. The CDR3 spans 13 residues. Deletions cut 4 bases from V and 1 base from J, with 7 bases between. This chain's CDR3 is CASSVQGNTEAFF. Written as DNA, the CDR3 is TGTGCCAGCAGTGTACAGGGGAACACTGAAGCTTTCTTT.

The V and J genes are TRBV9 and TRBJ2-1; a weak D match, TRBD2 (5 bases). The germline V and J ends were trimmed by 2 bases and 2 bases, with 8 bases remaining between them. This CDR3 has 14 residues. CDR1 is SGDLS and CDR2 is YYNGEE in the germline V gene. The CDR3 is CASSVSVTYNEQFF. The CDR3 bases are TGTGCCAGCAGCGTTAGCGTTACCTACAATGAGCAGTTCTTC. Variable domain in full (rest from reference TRBV9 and TRBJ2-1): DSGVTQTPKHLITATGQRVTLRCSPRSGDLSVYWYQQSLDQGLQFLIQYYNGEERAKGNILERFSAQQFPDLHSELNLSSLELGDSALYFCASSVSVTYNEQFFGPGTRLTVL.

This chain joins TRBV6-2 or TRBV6-3 and TRBJ1-5, with TRBD1 matching 9 bases. The CDR3 is 18 residues long. The J segment lost 1 base and the V segment lost 2 bases, leaving 9 bases of the junction unmatched. Per the germline V gene, CDR1 is MNHEY and CDR2 is SVGEGT. CDR3 nucleotides: TGTGCCAGCAGTTACGAGGGACAGGGCTCTCGAAGCAATCAGCCCCAGCATTTT. This encodes CASSYEGQGSRSNQPQHF.